The text below deals with one T cell receptor (beta chain). Its antigen target is currently unknown. Base qualities are not provided; no much larger clone lies one nucleotide away. According to the germline V gene, CDR1 reads SGHDT and CDR2 reads YYEEEE. V has 6 bases trimmed and J has 4 bases trimmed; junction bases matching no gene number 7. Including cysteine and phenylalanine, the CDR3 has 13 amino acids. The sequence is cut down to CDR3 DNA, 39 bases in frame from base 1. This sample is drawn from a study of cytomegalovirus exposure and HLA in healthy donors (TCRdb year 2017). At the level of the whole study: An earlier analysis of roughly 570 of the donors reported approximately 300 Gb of sequence data and roughly 120 million unique TCR beta sequences obtained from around 190 million T cells. Donor age, sex, ethnicity and CMV serostatus were compiled alongside the repertoire data. On average, about 200,000 unique TCR beta nucleotide sequences were sequenced per donor among 398 genotyped donors of the cohort, with roughly a sixth of those sequences being non-productive. In a later genetic analysis, genome-wide SNP genotypes for about three fifths of the roughly 670 donors were used, and that subset was treated as a discovery cohort. In the later analysis, no new phenotypic data were used to find candidate immune exposures; instead, reliance was placed on TCR beta sequences and their occurrence across donors. High-throughput TCR immunosequencing, statistical association of individual TCRs with disease status, and machine learning were combined to predict cytomegalovirus infection status. In a later analysis, previously published TCR beta repertoires from more than 500 donors were re-analyzed and high-resolution HLA genotyping was added so that TCR occurrence patterns could be studied. The study profiled the T cell repertoires of around 700 subjects by immunosequencing and related them to cytomegalovirus serostatus. Every discovery cohort repertoire had been produced on one sequencing platform. The number of typed donors differed by locus: about 629-630 for A, B, C, DRB1 and DQB1; approximately 520 for DQA1; some 590 for DPA1; and 400 to 480 for DPB1. The study aimed to test whether signatures of past pathogen exposure could be identified by cataloging public T cell receptors. In addition to the first cohort of hundreds of subjects, a separate validation cohort of over 90 different subjects was used. About 310 gigabases of sequencing data and 70 million to 100 million unique TCR sequences were included in an early release covering roughly 700 HLA-typed donors. Because of strong linkage in the cohort, roughly five DR-DQ haplotypes were treated as single units for association and clustering. Among the roughly 410 genotyped donors, roughly 80% belonged to the genetic ancestry cluster associated with self-reported Caucasian donors. To decide whether each TCR beta V gene segment behaved as functional or pseudogenic, an earlier analysis of some 600 of the donors relied on high-throughput TCR beta sequencing. Both class I and class II loci were covered by HLA typing, at four-digit resolution. What the authors observed across the whole study: A few of the identified cytomegalovirus-associated TCR beta chains were confirmed in vitro to be specific for cytomegalovirus antigens. A cluster of highly shared sequence variants was judged likely to represent a technical artifact of the sequencing pipeline. An association between a missense DCLRE1C variant and V-gene and J-gene trimming of TCR beta chains was found in a later genetic analysis and replicated in an independent cohort. The earlier analysis of almost 600 of the donors excluded about 16 rarely observed V segments, including chromosome 9 orphons, because counts were too low. Most TCR sequences were observed very rarely across donors, whereas some public TCRs were present in many individuals. It was suggested by the authors that the approach could potentially be generalized to other disease states and immunological phenotypes. Compared with the 666-donor mean, donors in an Asian-associated ancestry cluster had fewer N-insertions in productive TCRs, according to a later genetic analysis. The study listed 164 TCR beta chains as associated with cytomegalovirus. For the cohort, immune exposure information was limited to CMV serostatus. According to a later analysis, parvovirus B19, influenza, CMV and Epstein-Barr virus appeared linked to several top co-occurrence clusters. In a later analysis, 16,951 TCR beta sequences were associated with specific HLA alleles at a false discovery rate of 0.05. A further reported finding was that TCR beta sequences accurately predicted the HLA-A and HLA-B alleles for most subjects in the first cohort. Because HLA typing was unavailable for some donors at each locus, only the typed subset was used in association tests. Most CMV-associated TCR beta chains appeared to be HLA-restricted in a later analysis, and the HLA associations seemed to be driven largely by CMV exposure. In a later analysis, HLA-associated TCR beta chains showed more clonal expansion and lower generation probabilities than non-associated chains that were equally common. An earlier analysis of approximately 570 of the donors showed that most TCR beta V segments appeared in productive rearrangements either about 87% or about 30% of the time, which broadly matched IMGT annotations. The classifier was reported to diagnose cytomegalovirus status with high specificity and sensitivity in both the original cohort and the validation cohort. Linkage disequilibrium might explain the correlated functional status among segregating V segments, but an unknown experimental factor could not be ruled out. In this cohort, only TCR beta chains were sequenced, and detectable features were limited by the absence of alpha or paired-chain data. When HLA alleles, especially DR and DQ, strongly co-occurred, attributing TCR associations to individual alleles was difficult. The 87-base-pair reads could not distinguish some IMGT-functional V segments, including TRBV6-2 and TRBV6-3, so those segments were excluded. In a later analysis, the rate of TCR association differed among HLA loci, with DRB1 alleles having the most associated TCRs and HLA-C alleles having the fewest. Sequencing depth was assumed to be roughly uniform across donors in the presence/absence analyses, though that assumption may not hold.

Receptor libraries were prepared by the immunoSEQ multiplex PCR assay. For the multiplex PCR, a mixture combining 60 forward primers for TCR Vbeta segments and 13 reverse primers for TCR Jbeta segments was used. The CDR3 region of rearranged TCR beta genes was amplified from genomic DNA by a multiplex PCR assay. Amplified TCR beta libraries were sequenced as 87-base-pair reads on the Illumina HiSeq System. As for the authors' bioinformatics: A later analysis tallied roughly 80 million unique TCR beta chains across the 666 repertoires, and roughly 11 million of those chains were shared by two or more donors. Raw reads were error-corrected and collapsed into unique sequences by a nearest-neighbor algorithm in which closely related sequences were merged to remove PCR and sequencing errors. To assign V, D and J gene segments, CDR3 sequences were aligned to IMGT reference sequences. Each retained sequence needed at least a six-nucleotide match to both a V gene segment and a J gene segment. Rearrangements were classified as productive when the CDR3 lacked stop codons and remained in frame with V and J, and all other rearrangements were classified as non-productive. Following IMGT convention, CDR3 was defined as the stretch from the second conserved V-encoded cysteine up to the conserved J-encoded phenylalanine. In an earlier analysis of some 550 of the donors, sequences lacking an unambiguous match to a single V gene segment were excluded. In an earlier analysis of a few hundred of the donors, a V segment was called functional when productive rearrangements were above 56.7%, and segregating when the standard deviation between donors exceeded 5%. To diagnose cytomegalovirus status from the catalog of TCR beta chain sequences, a statistical classification framework was built. In a later analysis, V and J genes were assigned by comparing TCR nucleotide sequences against IMGT/GENE-DB human TR gene sequences. A later analysis assigned CDR3 sequences and most-parsimonious VDJ recombination scenarios with the TCRdist pipeline. In a later analysis, every TCR beta chain was defined by the combination of its CDR3 amino acid sequence and its V-gene family, and reads without a unique V-gene family were dropped. A later analysis removed 450 to 600 highly shared, low-generation-probability nucleotide sequences to deal with suspected cross-contamination and a sequencing artifact. In a later analysis, a clonal expansion index was calculated for each public chain from normalized within-repertoire ranks of inferred template counts. A later analysis computed generation probabilities with a VDJ recombination model fitted to out-of-frame rearrangements, and checked the results against IGoR. In a later analysis, TCR-TCR, TCR-HLA and TCR-CMV co-occurrence was scored with hypergeometric tests, and a repertoire-size bias correction was applied to TCR pairs. To estimate false discovery rates, a later analysis permuted the HLA or CMV assignments 20 times. In a later analysis, co-occurring TCRs were grouped with DBSCAN, and TCRdist sequence similarity was added when clustering was performed within HLA-allele-positive subsets. Co-occurrence clustering excluded repertoires with fewer than 30,000 or more than 120,000 public chains, plus five with anomalous nucleotide sharing. What TCRdb holds here is the immuneACCESS table cut down to in-frame rearrangements. Part of the clones is not present; checked against another copy, under half of the missing clones reflect an unresolved V gene, and the others are unexplained. Clonal size and the V and J genes are those of that table, whereas D and trimming came from the DNA. This sample holds some 120,000 clones; roughly 78% were observed only once. About 2.5% of the sample is taken by the ten largest.

The cohort was made up of 666 healthy bone marrow donors. Cohort members were all nominally healthy when sampled, although unrecorded immune exposures were likely present. The donor was CMV seronegative and belonged to the group of around 400 seronegative cohort members. A peripheral blood sample was provided by each donor, and peripheral blood mononuclear cells were used for TCR beta sequencing. The Qiagen DNeasy Blood Extraction Kit was used to extract genomic DNA from the blood cell samples. In this chain, TRBV5-6 is recombined with TRBJ2-7, with 7 bases matching TRBD2. The source material was PBMCs. This sequence originates from a man younger than 40 in good health and CMV-seronegative. This receptor has the CDR3 CASTRREYYEQYF. The DNA sequence reads TGTGCCAGCACCCGGCGGGAGTATTACGAGCAGTACTTC.